Here is one T cell receptor beta chain with its context. The CDR3 is 13 amino acids. Between the trimmed V and J ends, which lost 4 bases and 5 bases, there was a span of 10 bases. Germline lookup yields CDR1 LGHNA and CDR2 YSLEER. This specimen belongs to a study of blood T cell repertoires in COVID-19. Across the study: Nucleic acid was either cDNA or gDNA, and it came from T cells, B-cell-depleted T cells, or PBMCs.

How the authors handled the data: Reference gene primers were amplified, and this amplification served to estimate nucleated cell counts. Assay: immunoSEQ multiplex PCR; the TCRdb copy retains only in-frame clones and omits some. Clonal size and the V and J genes are those of that table, whereas D and trimming came from the DNA. The profile shows 40,000 to 60,000 clones, roughly 84% of them singletons. This rearrangement joins TRBV4-3 to TRBJ2-3; no firm D call. The sample consisted of peripheral blood. This receptor was taken from a man in his forties or fifties with active COVID-19. The CDR3 region is CASSLVPGDTQYF. CDR3 DNA: TGCGCCAGCAGCCTTGTCCCCGGAGATACGCAGTATTTT.